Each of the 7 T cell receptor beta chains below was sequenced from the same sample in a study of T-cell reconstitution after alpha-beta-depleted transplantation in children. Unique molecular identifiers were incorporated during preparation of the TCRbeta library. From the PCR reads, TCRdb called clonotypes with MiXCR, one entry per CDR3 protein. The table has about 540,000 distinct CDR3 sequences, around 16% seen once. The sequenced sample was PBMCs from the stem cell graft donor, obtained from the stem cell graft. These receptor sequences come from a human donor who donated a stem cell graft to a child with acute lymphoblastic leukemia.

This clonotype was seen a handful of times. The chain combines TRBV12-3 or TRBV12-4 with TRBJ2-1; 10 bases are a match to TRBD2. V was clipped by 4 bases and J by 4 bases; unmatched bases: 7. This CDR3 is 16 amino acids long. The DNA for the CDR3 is TGTGCCAGCAGTTCCCGGACTAGCGGAAATTACAATGAGCAGTTCTTC. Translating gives CASSSRTSGNYNEQFF.

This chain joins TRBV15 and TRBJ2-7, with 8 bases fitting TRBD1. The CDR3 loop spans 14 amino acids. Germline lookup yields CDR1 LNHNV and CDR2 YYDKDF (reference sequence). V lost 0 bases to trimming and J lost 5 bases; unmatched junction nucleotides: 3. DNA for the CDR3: TGTGCCACCAGCAGAGAAGGACAGGGTGACGAGCAGTACTTC. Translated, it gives CATSREGQGDEQYF. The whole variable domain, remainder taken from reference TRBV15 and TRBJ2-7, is DAMVIQNPRYQVTQFGKPVTLSCSQTLNHNVMYWYQQKSSQAPKLLFHYYDKDFNNEADTPDNFQSRRPNTSFCFLDIRSPGLGDTAMYLCATSREGQGDEQYFGPGTRLTVT.

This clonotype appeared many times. CDR3 DNA: TGTGCCAGCAGCTTCCCCCGGCGGCCCACAGATACGCAGTATTTT. As protein: CASSFPRRPTDTQYF. The chain is built from TRBV11-2 and TRBJ2-3, with unresolved D. CDR3 size: 15 residues. The V gene lost 3 bases and the J gene lost 2 bases, with 12 bases spanning the gap. Per germline, CDR1 SGHAT and CDR2 FQNNGV.

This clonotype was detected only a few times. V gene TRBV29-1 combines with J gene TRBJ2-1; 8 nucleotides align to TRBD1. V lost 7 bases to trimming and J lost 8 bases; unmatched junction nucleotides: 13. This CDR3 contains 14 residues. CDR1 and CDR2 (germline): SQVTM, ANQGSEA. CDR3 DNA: TGCAGCGCCGTCCACAGGGGGTTAGTCGATGAGCAGTTCTTC. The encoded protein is CSAVHRGLVDEQFF.

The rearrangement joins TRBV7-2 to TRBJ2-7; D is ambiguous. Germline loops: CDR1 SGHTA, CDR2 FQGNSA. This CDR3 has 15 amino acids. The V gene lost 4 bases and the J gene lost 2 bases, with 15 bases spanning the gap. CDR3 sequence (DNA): TGTGCCAGCAGCTACCGGTCGGTAGCTACCTACGAGCAGTACTTC. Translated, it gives CASSYRSVATYEQYF.

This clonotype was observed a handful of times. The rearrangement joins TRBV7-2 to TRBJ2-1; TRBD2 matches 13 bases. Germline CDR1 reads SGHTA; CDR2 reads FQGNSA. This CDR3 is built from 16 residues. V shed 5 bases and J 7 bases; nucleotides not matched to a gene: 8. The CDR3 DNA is TGTGCCAGCAGCCATAGACTAGCGGGAGGTAGGAATGAGCAGTTCTTC. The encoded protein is CASSHRLAGGRNEQFF.

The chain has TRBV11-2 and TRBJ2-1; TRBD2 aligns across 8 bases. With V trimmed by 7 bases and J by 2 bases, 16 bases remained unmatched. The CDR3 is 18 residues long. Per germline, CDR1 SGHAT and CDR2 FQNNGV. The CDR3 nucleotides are TGTGCCAGCACCCACCTATGGGGAAGCGGGAGAACCTACAATGAGCAGTTCTTC. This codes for CASTHLWGSGRTYNEQFF.